This paragraph covers one T cell receptor beta chain sequence. Use of 60 Vbeta and 13 Jbeta primers characterized the PCR. Measured with immunoSEQ multiplex PCR; TCRdb has only the in-frame clones, and not every one. The sample has more than 80,000 clones, 65% to 80% seen once. This specimen comes from a study of cytomegalovirus exposure and HLA in healthy donors. Sequencing was done on a sample of PBMCs. The source is a woman in her sixties or seventies in good health and CMV-seropositive.

In DNA form, the CDR3 reads TGTGCCAGCAGTTTCGACGCAGGGAAGGGTACGCAGTATTTT. It specifies CASSFDAGKGTQYF. The rearrangement uses TRBV28 and TRBJ2-3, with D maybe TRBD1 (5 bases). This CDR3 has 14 amino acids. CDR1 is MDHEN, CDR2 SYDVKM, per germline. With 3 bases removed from V and 8 bases from J, the gap between germline ends came to 15 bases.